This TCR beta chain was observed in a study of T-cell memory formation after mild COVID-19. General study results and limits: The study found balanced CD4/CD8 in clones contracting day 15 to 85 and a CD4+ lean in later expanders. Mainly in CM and EM were contracting CD4+ clones; CD8+ were in EMRA.

Germline V gives CDR1 SNHLY, CDR2 FYNNEI. The CDR3 runs 14 residues. V lost 5 bases, J lost 8 bases, and 19 bases lay in between. This clonotype showed up just a few times. The antigen remains unidentified. TCR alpha and TCR beta cDNA libraries with sample barcodes and UMIs came from 5'RACE using constant-segment primers. TCRdb re-called the 5' RACE reads through MiXCR, storing one row per CDR3 protein. The repertoire includes 200,000 to 250,000 distinct CDR3 sequences, about 16% of them detected once, and about 4% sits in the top ten. The V gene is TRBV2, the J gene TRBJ2-7; D perhaps matches TRBD1 (5 bases). The receptor comes from a man between 18 and 29 years old who had mild COVID-19 (a few samples of this study predate the infection). Cell type and time point are not known. What was sequenced was PBMCs or a T cell subset sorted from them (not recorded which). The CDR3 coding sequence is TGTGCCAGCAGTCAAGAAGGGGCCGAGGTAAAGCAGTACTTC. Translated, it gives CASSQEGAEVKQYF.